One and the same sample provided the 26 T cell receptor beta chains below, sequenced in a study of T cell responses to AZD1222 COVID-19 vaccine. Measured with immunoSEQ multiplex PCR; TCRdb has only the in-frame clones, and not every one. The sample comprises fewer than 150,000 clones, about nine tenths of which are singletons, and about 7.7% rests with the top ten. Specimen: peripheral blood, collected 28 days after the second AZD1222 dose. All receptors derive from an adult who received the AZD1222 COVID-19 vaccine.

The V call is TRBV7-9, the J call TRBJ2-7; 9 nucleotides align to TRBD1. The length of the CDR3 is 14 residues. CDR1 is SEHNR and CDR2 is FQNEAQ in the germline V gene (reference sequence). V was pared by 2 bases and J by 4 bases, with 3 bases of the junction left unmatched. This CDR3 is CASSLTGQGYEQYF. As DNA, the CDR3 is TGTGCCAGCAGCTTAACGGGACAGGGTTACGAGCAGTACTTC.

A remark on this clone: Other DNA sequences from this sample encode an identical CDR3 as well. The chain is built from TRBV28 and TRBJ1-2, with a weak D call TRBD1 (5 bases). From germline, CDR1 is MDHEN and CDR2 SYDVKM. The V gene lost 3 bases and the J gene lost 4 bases, with 6 bases spanning the gap. CDR3 length: 12 residues. The CDR3 loop is CASSLGGYGYTF. DNA for the CDR3: TGTGCCAGCAGTTTGGGGGGCTATGGCTACACCTTC.

The chain uses TRBV2 and TRBJ2-3; D possibly corresponds to TRBD2 (6 bases). The CDR3 covers 14 residues. V lost 6 bases and J 6 bases, leaving 16 bases between the germline ends. CDR1 SNHLY and CDR2 FYNNEI come from the germline V gene. The CDR3 loop is CASRDITSYDTQYF. In nucleotides, the CDR3 is TGTGCCAGCAGAGATATTACTAGCTATGATACGCAGTATTTT.

The genes are TRBV9 and TRBJ1-4; possible D gene TRBD1, 6 bases. V lost 0 bases, J lost 6 bases, and 15 bases lay in between. The CDR3 runs to 16 residues. Germline V lookup: CDR1 SGDLS, CDR2 YYNGEE. Here the CDR3 reads CASSVVGGQDDEKLFF. DNA of the CDR3: TGTGCCAGCAGCGTAGTAGGGGGACAAGACGATGAAAAACTGTTTTTT.

The chain has TRBV7-6 and TRBJ2-5; D unresolved. CDR1 is SGHVS and CDR2 is FNYEAQ in the germline V gene. The CDR3 is 12 residues long. The V and J ends lost 4 bases and 5 bases respectively, with 8 bases between them. Here the CDR3 reads CASSSSGETQYF. CDR3 in DNA: TGTGCCAGCAGCTCTTCCGGTGAGACCCAGTACTTC.

This chain joins TRBV6-4 and TRBJ2-2, with D uncertain. This CDR3 region has 14 residues. Trimming took 4 bases from V and 5 from J, leaving 11 bases between them. Looked up from germline, CDR1 is MRHNA and CDR2 is SNTAGT. The CDR3 nucleotides are TGTGCCAGCAGTGTGCAGCGTTCGACCGGGGAGCTGTTTTTT. Its protein is CASSVQRSTGELFF.

The chain links TRBV5-4 to TRBJ2-7; D might be TRBD1 or TRBD2, each matching 6 bases. Germline V gene data show CDR1 as SGHNT and CDR2 as YYREEE (reference sequence). This CDR3 spans 15 amino acids. V lost 4 bases and J 3 bases, leaving 17 bases between the germline ends. The CDR3 bases are TGTGCCAGCAGCCCTCCGGGGGCCTCCGACTACGAGCAGTACTTC. Protein sequence: CASSPPGASDYEQYF.

This chain links TRBV5-5 with TRBJ1-1; the D is unclear. CDR1 SGHKS and CDR2 YYEKEE come from the germline V gene (reference sequence). Trimming took off 1 base at V and 6 bases at J, with 10 bases between the two ends. This CDR3 is built from 13 residues. As DNA, the CDR3 is TGTGCCAGCAGCTTGCTGGCCGGCGCTGAAGCTTTCTTT. The encoded protein is CASSLLAGAEAFF.

The chain is built from TRBV27 and TRBJ2-3; the D call may be TRBD1 or TRBD2 (6 bases each). CDR1 is MNHEY, CDR2 SMNVEV, per germline (reference sequence). The germline V and J ends were trimmed by 6 bases and 1 base, with 17 bases remaining between them. The CDR3 length is 16 residues. The CDR3 DNA reads as TGTGCCAGCAGCTTGAGGGGGGCCTACGGCACAGATACGCAGTATTTT. This translates into CASSLRGAYGTDTQYF.

The chain recombines TRBV20-1 with TRBJ2-5; D perhaps matches TRBD1 (6 bases). Germline V gives CDR1 DFQATT, CDR2 SNEGSKA (reference sequence). This CDR3 spans 15 amino acids. V lost 5 bases to trimming and J lost 1 base, with 17 bases between them. The CDR3 DNA follows: TGCAGTGCTGGTGACACAGGGTCCCTCCAAGAGACCCAGTACTTC. As protein: CSAGDTGSLQETQYF.

V gene TRBV28 combines with J gene TRBJ2-1; D gene unclear. V was pared by 5 bases and J by 10 bases, with 12 bases between. The CDR3 loop spans 12 amino acids. Germline V gene data show CDR1 as MDHEN and CDR2 as SYDVKM. As DNA, the CDR3 is TGTGCCAGCAGTACGCCCCATTGGGAGCAGTTCTTC. Translation gives CASSTPHWEQFF.

The J gene is TRBJ2-1, the V gene TRBV5-1; D gene uncertain. With 0 bases removed from V and 6 bases from J, the gap between germline ends came to 10 bases. The germline gives CDR1 SGHRS, CDR2 YFSETQ. This CDR3 comprises 14 residues. The CDR3 loop reads CASSLGLDPNEQFF. The DNA for the CDR3 is TGCGCCAGCAGCTTGGGTCTCGACCCCAATGAGCAGTTCTTC. Based on the CDR3 plus reference TRBV5-1 and TRBJ2-1, the full variable domain is KAGVTQTPRYLIKTRGQQVTLSCSPISGHRSVSWYQQTPGQGLQFLFEYFSETQRNKGNFPGRFSGRQFSNSRSEMNVSTLELGDSALYLCASSLGLDPNEQFFGPGTRLTVL.

The V and J genes are TRBV6-5 and TRBJ1-3; TRBD1 aligns across 9 bases. CDR1 is MNHEY, CDR2 SVGAGI, per germline. The CDR3 sequence is 15 residues long. Trimming at V came to 6 bases and at J to 1 base, leaving 4 bases not matched to a gene. The CDR3 nucleotides are TGTGCCAGCAGGGCCGGGACAGGGTCTGGAAACACCATATATTTT. Translating it yields CASRAGTGSGNTIYF.

This sequence joins TRBV27 and TRBJ1-6, with D unclear. The germline CDR1 and CDR2 sequences are MNHEY and SMNVEV (reference sequence). V was clipped by 2 bases and J by 5 bases, with 10 bases between them. The CDR3 runs to 15 residues. The CDR3 here is CASSLGRINNSPLHF. The DNA for the CDR3 is TGTGCCAGCAGTTTAGGACGGATCAATAATTCACCCCTCCACTTT.

The chain uses TRBV4-1 and TRBJ2-5; TRBD2 matches 9 bases. The germline gives CDR1 MGHRA, CDR2 YSYEKL. Trimming removed 0 bases from V and 4 bases from J; junction bases left unmatched: 6. The CDR3 has 16 amino acids. CDR3 nucleotides: TGCGCCAGCAGCCAAGATCTAGCGGGATTGGTAGAGACCCAGTACTTC. Protein: CASSQDLAGLVETQYF.

V usage is TRBV5-5 and J usage is TRBJ1-2; 8 bases are shared with TRBD1. Germline CDR1 reads SGHKS; CDR2 reads YYEKEE (reference sequence). V shed 4 bases, J shed 13 bases, and the junction held 15 bases outside the gene matches. This CDR3 has 14 residues. This CDR3 is CASSQDDRGVMGTF. The DNA of the CDR3 is TGTGCCAGCAGCCAGGATGACAGGGGCGTGATGGGCACCTTC.

The V gene is TRBV29-1, the J gene TRBJ1-2, with 7 bases that match TRBD1. Trimming took 3 bases from V and 6 from J; bases not matched to a gene: 10. Germline assignment: CDR1 SQVTM and CDR2 ANQGSEA. The CDR3 runs to 14 residues. The CDR3 loop reads CSVEGQLLGDGYTF. Written as DNA, the CDR3 is TGCAGCGTTGAGGGACAGTTACTGGGGGATGGCTACACCTTC. The full variable domain, with the rest looked up from reference TRBV29-1 and TRBJ1-2, is SAVISQKPSRDICQRGTSLTIQCQVDSQVTMMFWYRQQPGQSLTLIATANQGSEATYESGFVIDKFPISRPNLTFSTLTVSNMSPEDSSIYLCSVEGQLLGDGYTFGSGTRLTVV.

This sequence joins TRBV13 and TRBJ2-1, with 8 bases that match TRBD2. The V and J ends lost 5 bases and 6 bases, in that order; junction bases with no gene match: 12. Germline V gives CDR1 PRHDT, CDR2 FYEKMQ (reference sequence). This CDR3 region has 16 residues. The DNA for the CDR3 is TGTGCCAGCAGCGCTGAAGCGCGGGAGGACCTCAATGAGCAGTTCTTC. This translates into CASSAEAREDLNEQFF. The whole variable domain, remainder taken from reference TRBV13 and TRBJ2-1, is AAGVIQSPRHLIKEKRETATLKCYPIPRHDTVYWYQQGPGQDPQFLISFYEKMQSDKGSIPDRFSAQQFSDYHSELNMSSLELGDSALYFCASSAEAREDLNEQFFGPGTRLTVL.

This chain joins TRBV3-1 (or the pseudogene TRBV3-2) and TRBJ1-6, with 7 bases matching TRBD1. This CDR3 region has 15 residues. Germline trimming cut 1 base from V and 6 bases from J; bases unmatched to any gene: 3. Per the germline V gene, CDR1 is LGHDT and CDR2 is YNNKEL (reference sequence). CDR3 coding DNA: TGTGCCAGCAGCCAAGGGGACAGCTCTAATTCACCCCTCCACTTT. Its protein is CASSQGDSSNSPLHF.

This chain connects TRBV3-1 (or the pseudogene TRBV3-2) to TRBJ2-5; 13 nucleotides align to TRBD2. V lost 1 base, J lost 5 bases, and 4 bases stayed unmatched. The CDR3 runs 16 residues. Germline-derived CDR1 and CDR2 are LGHDT and YNNKEL (reference sequence). CDR3 residues: CASSQGTSGGGETQYF. The CDR3 nucleotides are TGTGCCAGCAGCCAAGGGACTAGCGGGGGAGGGGAGACCCAGTACTTC.

The chain recombines TRBV15 with TRBJ2-7; 10 bases match TRBD1. Germline V gene sequence: CDR1 LNHNV, CDR2 YYDKDF (reference sequence). The CDR3 sequence is 15 residues long. With 0 bases clipped from V and 7 bases from J, the junction kept 6 bases outside the gene matches. The DNA for the CDR3 is TGTGCCACCAGCAGAGATGTCGGGACAGGGGAAGAGCAGTACTTC. Residues: CATSRDVGTGEEQYF.

This sequence joins TRBV18 and TRBJ2-1; possibly TRBD2 for D (5 bases). Germline V gives CDR1 KGHSH, CDR2 LQKENI. The CDR3 is 16 amino acids. V lost 2 bases, J lost 0 bases, and 11 bases lay in between. This CDR3 is CASSPNLANSYNEQFF. In DNA, the CDR3 is TGTGCCAGCTCACCAAATTTAGCGAACTCCTACAATGAGCAGTTCTTC.

This chain connects TRBV5-1 to TRBJ1-1, with 10 bases identical to TRBD1. Germline CDR1 and CDR2: SGHRS and YFSETQ. The length of the CDR3 is 16 residues. V trimming: 1 base; J trimming: 1 base; junction bases outside the gene matches: 4. The CDR3, as DNA: TGCGCCAGCAGCTTGTTCGGACAGGGGGAGAACACTGAAGCTTTCTTT. This sequence encodes CASSLFGQGENTEAFF.

The chain uses TRBV6-5 and TRBJ1-5; D unclear. The CDR3 is 13 amino acids. Germline CDR1 and CDR2: MNHEY and SVGAGI. V shed 6 bases and J shed 7 bases, with 13 bases lying between them. The CDR3, as DNA: TGTGCCAGCAGCCTACTCTTATGGCAGCCCCAGCATTTT. Translation: CASSLLLWQPQHF.

The chain uses TRBV5-6 and TRBJ1-5; the D is unclear. The V gene's germline CDR1 is SGHDT and CDR2 YYEEEE. V was clipped by 2 bases and J by 4 bases, with 10 bases between them. The CDR3 is 14 amino acids. The CDR3 is CASSFGRINQPQHF. DNA for the CDR3: TGTGCCAGCAGCTTCGGCAGGATAAATCAGCCCCAGCATTTT.

The chain is built from TRBV27 and TRBJ2-2, with TRBD2 matching 7 bases. The germline gives CDR1 MNHEY, CDR2 SMNVEV (reference sequence). The CDR3 has 13 amino acids. Losses at the gene ends were 6 bases for V and 5 bases for J; bases not matched to a gene: 3. The CDR3 sequence: CASSSGGTGELFF. For the CDR3, the DNA is TGTGCCAGCAGCTCGGGGGGAACCGGGGAGCTGTTTTTT.